This TCR beta chain originates from a study of metastatic and nonmetastatic thyroid tumors. All patients were treatment-naive before thyroid surgery. The length of the CDR3 is 17 residues. In germline, CDR1 is MGHRA, CDR2 YSYEKL. Trimming cost V 0 bases and J 3 bases, with 14 bases left between them. Using MiXCR, TCRdb re-called clones from the PCR reads. Here the sample spans roughly 30,000 clones, 11% being singletons. This receptor was taken from a female donor with papillary thyroid cancer or a benign thyroid nodule (not recorded which). Some clones in this sample may be carry-over from other donors' samples. The chain joins TRBV4-1 to TRBJ2-2; a possible D gene is TRBD2 (5 bases). The sample comprised blood. CDR3 bases: TGCGCCAGCAGCCAAGAGTGCAGCGGCAGAGACACCGGGGAGCTGTTTTTT. The encoded protein is CASSQECSGRDTGELFF.